A single sample is the source of the 11 T cell receptor beta chains below, sequenced in a study of a mutant IDH1 vaccine in newly diagnosed glioma. TCRdb's table, derived via immunoSEQ multiplex PCR, lists solely in-frame clones and lacks some. The repertoire holds 25,000 to 30,000 clones, with around 92% as singletons. Time point: week 5, during vaccination. Each dose delivered 300 ug of mutant IDH1 20-mer peptide subcutaneously with imiquimod. These receptors' antigens are unknown. The sample consisted of PBMCs, taken from a glioma patient whose treatment included an IDH1 peptide vaccine. These TCRs come from a man aged 18 to 29 with glioma.

The chain has TRBV6-1 and TRBJ2-7; 9 nucleotides match TRBD1. The ends lost 6 bases at V and 2 bases at J; junction bases unmatched: 5. The CDR3 runs 14 residues. The germline V gene encodes CDR1 MNHNS and CDR2 SASEGT. CDR3 protein: CASSRDRETYEQYF. The CDR3 DNA reads as TGTGCCAGCAGCCGGGACAGGGAAACCTACGAGCAGTACTTC.

This chain joins TRBV7-9 and TRBJ1-1, with no clear D. V dropped 0 bases and J dropped 5 bases, with 10 bases sitting between them. The CDR3 covers 14 residues. CDR1 is SEHNR and CDR2 is FQNEAQ in the germline V gene (reference sequence). The chain's CDR3 is CASSLALGRTEAFF. The CDR3 nucleotides are TGTGCCAGCAGCTTAGCTCTAGGGAGGACTGAAGCTTTCTTT.

This chain links TRBV9 with TRBJ2-5, with TRBD1 identical over 8 bases. Per the germline V gene, CDR1 is SGDLS and CDR2 is YYNGEE. The CDR3 runs 14 residues. V dropped 0 bases and J dropped 7; count of bases not matched to a gene: 5. CDR3 in DNA: TGTGCCAGCAGCGTAGTCAGGGGGCTAGGGACCCAGTACTTC. Translated: CASSVVRGLGTQYF.

This chain connects TRBV5-4 to TRBJ2-1; 11 bases are shared with TRBD2. V trimming: 3 bases; J trimming: 7 bases; junction bases outside the gene matches: 6. There are 15 residues in the CDR3. The germline gives CDR1 SGHNT, CDR2 YYREEE (reference sequence). The CDR3 loop reads CASSSGTSGVNEQFF. CDR3 DNA: TGTGCCAGCAGCTCCGGGACTAGCGGCGTTAATGAGCAGTTCTTC. Together with reference TRBV5-4 and TRBJ2-1, the CDR3 gives the full variable domain: ETGVTQSPTHLIKTRGQQVTLRCSSQSGHNTVSWYQQALGQGPQFIFQYYREEENGRGNFPPRFSGLQFPNYSSELNVNALELDDSALYLCASSSGTSGVNEQFFGPGTRLTVL.

V and J are TRBV9 and TRBJ2-5; 9 bases are a match to TRBD2. From germline, CDR1 is SGDLS and CDR2 YYNGEE. The CDR3 contains 18 residues. The V and J ends lost 0 bases and 7 bases, in that order; junction bases with no gene match: 16. CDR3 DNA: TGTGCCAGCAGCGTAGAGGCGGGAGGGCATATTGGAGGGGGGACCCAGTACTTC. This gives the protein CASSVEAGGHIGGGTQYF.

The CDR3 is CASSLRTGGTEAFF. The CDR3 DNA is TGTGCCAGCAGTTTAAGGACAGGGGGCACTGAAGCTTTCTTT. The chain combines TRBV27 with TRBJ1-1, with TRBD1 identical over 10 bases. This CDR3 spans 14 amino acids. V lost 2 bases and J lost 4; bases outside the gene matches: 1. CDR1 MNHEY and CDR2 SMNVEV come from the germline V gene (reference sequence).

This sequence joins TRBV29-1 and TRBJ2-3; 7 nucleotides agree with TRBD2. CDR3 length: 15 residues. Germline V lookup: CDR1 SQVTM, CDR2 ANQGSEA. The ends lost 3 bases at V and 4 bases at J; junction bases unmatched: 10. The CDR3 spells CSVELRREAPDTQYF. In nucleotides, the CDR3 is TGCAGCGTTGAGTTGCGCCGGGAGGCCCCAGATACGCAGTATTTT.

The J gene is TRBJ2-5, the V gene TRBV5-4; 8 bases match TRBD1. V lost 1 base and J lost 5; bases outside the gene matches: 4. Per germline, CDR1 SGHNT and CDR2 YYREEE (reference sequence). The CDR3 spans 14 residues. The CDR3 sequence is CASSLSGGSETQYF. CDR3 nucleotide sequence: TGTGCCAGCAGCTTGTCAGGGGGCTCTGAGACCCAGTACTTC.

The chain recombines TRBV30 with TRBJ1-2; D possibly corresponds to TRBD1 (6 bases). Germline V gives CDR1 GTSNPN, CDR2 SVGIG (reference sequence). Trimming pared 0 bases from V and 6 bases from J, leaving 11 bases between. This CDR3 contains 13 residues. CDR3 loop: CAWSVGSGDGYTF. The CDR3 DNA reads as TGTGCCTGGAGTGTAGGCTCAGGGGATGGCTACACCTTC.

This chain uses TRBV2 with TRBJ2-1; 11 bases are a match to TRBD2. The CDR3 runs 15 residues. Germline CDR1 is SNHLY and CDR2 is FYNNEI. V lost 3 bases and J lost 9; bases outside the gene matches: 7. The DNA for the CDR3 is TGTGCCAGCAGTGAGGGACTAGCGGCTGGCGGTGAGCAGTTCTTC. It yields the protein CASSEGLAAGGEQFF.

The chain links TRBV6-1 to TRBJ2-7, with D possibly being TRBD2 (5 bases). Germline lookup yields CDR1 MNHNS and CDR2 SASEGT. With 6 bases removed from V and 3 bases from J, the gap between germline ends came to 12 bases. This CDR3 contains 13 residues. The CDR3: CASRPRTVYEQYF. The CDR3, as DNA: TGTGCCAGCAGGCCACGGACTGTCTACGAGCAGTACTTC.